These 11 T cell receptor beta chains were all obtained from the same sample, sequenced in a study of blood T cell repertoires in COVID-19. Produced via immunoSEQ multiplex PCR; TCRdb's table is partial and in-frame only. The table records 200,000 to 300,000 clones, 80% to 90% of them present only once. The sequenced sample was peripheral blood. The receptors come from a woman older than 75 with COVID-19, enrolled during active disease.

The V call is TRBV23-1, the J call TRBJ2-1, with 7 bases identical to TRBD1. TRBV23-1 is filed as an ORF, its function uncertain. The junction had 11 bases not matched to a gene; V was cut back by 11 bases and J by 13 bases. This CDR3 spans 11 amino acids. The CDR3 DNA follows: TGCGCCCGACAGGGTTTCCCCAGTCAGTTCTTC. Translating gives CARQGFPSQFF.

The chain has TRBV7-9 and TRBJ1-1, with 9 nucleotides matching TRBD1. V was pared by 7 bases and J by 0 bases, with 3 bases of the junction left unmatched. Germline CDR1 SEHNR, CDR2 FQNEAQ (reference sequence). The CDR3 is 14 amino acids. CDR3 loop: CASTWTGVNTEAFF. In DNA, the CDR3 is TGTGCCAGCACCTGGACAGGGGTGAACACTGAAGCTTTCTTT.

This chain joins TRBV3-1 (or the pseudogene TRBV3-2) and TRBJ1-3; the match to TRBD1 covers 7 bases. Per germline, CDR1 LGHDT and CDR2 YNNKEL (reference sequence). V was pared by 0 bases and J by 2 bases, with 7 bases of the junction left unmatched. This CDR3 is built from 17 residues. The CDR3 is CASSQDYRDRAGNTIYF. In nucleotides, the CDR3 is TGTGCCAGCAGCCAAGATTATCGGGACAGAGCTGGAAACACCATATATTTT.

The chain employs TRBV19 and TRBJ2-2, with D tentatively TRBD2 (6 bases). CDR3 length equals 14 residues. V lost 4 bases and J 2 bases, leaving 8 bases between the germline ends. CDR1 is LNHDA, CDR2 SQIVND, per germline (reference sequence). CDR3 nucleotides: TGTGCCAGTAGTACGGGAGTTAACACCGGGGAGCTGTTTTTT. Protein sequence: CASSTGVNTGELFF.

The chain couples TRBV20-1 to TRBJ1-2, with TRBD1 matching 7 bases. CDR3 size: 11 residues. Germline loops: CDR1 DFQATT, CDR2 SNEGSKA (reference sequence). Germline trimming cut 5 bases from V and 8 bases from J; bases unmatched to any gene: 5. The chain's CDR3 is CSAPDRTGYTF. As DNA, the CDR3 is TGCAGTGCTCCGGACAGGACGGGCTACACCTTC.

CDR3 DNA sequence: TGTGCCAGCAGCTTAGAGTCGAGGGCAGGTGCTTTCTTT. This translates into CASSLESRAGAFF. The V call is TRBV11-2, the J call TRBJ1-1; unclear D gene. From germline, CDR1 is SGHAT and CDR2 FQNNGV. Trimming took off 0 bases at V and 11 bases at J, with 13 bases between the two ends. The CDR3 covers 13 residues.

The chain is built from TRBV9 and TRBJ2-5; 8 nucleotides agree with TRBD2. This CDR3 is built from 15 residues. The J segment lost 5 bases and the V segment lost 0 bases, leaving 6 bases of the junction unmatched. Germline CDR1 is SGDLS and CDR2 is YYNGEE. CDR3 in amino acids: CASSVAGGLVETQYF. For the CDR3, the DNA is TGTGCCAGCAGCGTAGCGGGAGGGTTGGTTGAGACCCAGTACTTC.

The CDR3 loop reads CSAGTDHGYTF. CDR3 bases: TGCAGTGCTGGGACAGACCATGGCTACACCTTC. The chain joins TRBV20-1 to TRBJ1-2, with TRBD1 matching over 7 bases. Germline CDR1 and CDR2: DFQATT and SNEGSKA (reference sequence). The CDR3 loop spans 11 amino acids. After removal of 5 bases from V and 6 bases from J, the junction contained 3 bases not matched to a gene.

The CDR3 DNA follows: TGTGCCAGCAGCCAAGAAGAGGGACTCCGTGGCTACACCTTC. Encoded protein: CASSQEEGLRGYTF. This chain uses TRBV3-1 (or the pseudogene TRBV3-2) with TRBJ1-2; D perhaps matches TRBD1 (5 bases). Trimming cost V 0 bases and J 7 bases, with 12 bases left between them. Germline loops: CDR1 LGHDT, CDR2 YNNKEL (reference sequence). This CDR3 has 14 residues.

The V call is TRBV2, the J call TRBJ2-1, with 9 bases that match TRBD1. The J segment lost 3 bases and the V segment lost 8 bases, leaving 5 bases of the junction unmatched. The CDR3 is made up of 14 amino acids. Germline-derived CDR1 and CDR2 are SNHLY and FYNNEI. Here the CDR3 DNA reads TGTGCCAGCCTACAGGGGGCAAACTACAATGAGCAGTTCTTC. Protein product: CASLQGANYNEQFF.

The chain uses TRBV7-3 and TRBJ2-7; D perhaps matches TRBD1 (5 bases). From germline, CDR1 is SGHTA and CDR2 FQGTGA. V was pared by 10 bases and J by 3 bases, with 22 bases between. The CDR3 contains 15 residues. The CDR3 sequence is CATSPTHRYHYEQYF. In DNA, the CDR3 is TGTGCCACTTCACCTACTCACAGGTACCACTACGAGCAGTACTTC.